This T cell receptor beta chain was recovered during a study of identical twins. MiXCR was run by TCRdb on the 5' RACE reads, yielding one entry per CDR3 protein. The table lists about 700,000 distinct CDR3 sequences, 6% to 6.5% of them singletons, with roughly 1.6% in the top ten. Study conclusions and caveats: Cross-sectional statistics underpinned the conclusions; the same donors were not followed.

Concerning this clonotype: Its matching antigen is unknown.

The CDR3 has 15 residues. The V and J ends lost 6 bases and 3 bases respectively, with 16 bases between them. The clonotype was recovered from a man younger than 30 in good health. J is TRBJ2-3 and V is TRBV12-3 or TRBV12-4; D possibly corresponds to TRBD2 (6 bases). Sequencing was carried out using naive T cells sorted from blood. This CDR3 is CASSLRDWETDTQYF. The CDR3 bases are TGTGCCAGCAGCCTCCGGGACTGGGAAACAGATACGCAGTATTTT.